A single sample gave rise to the 21 T cell receptor beta chains below, sequenced in a study of OX40 agonist ivuxolimab in advanced cancers. Method: immunoSEQ multiplex PCR; TCRdb's copy keeps in-frame clones and lacks some. This table holds approximately 60,000 clones, around three quarters found once. The specimen was CD4+ or CD8+ T cells sorted from blood, collected in a trial of the OX40 agonist ivuxolimab. The receptors shown here come from an adult with an advanced solid tumor such as melanoma, head and neck, liver or kidney cancer.

The chain has TRBV2 and TRBJ2-3; 8 nucleotides agree with TRBD2. There are 14 residues in the CDR3. Trimming at V came to 4 bases and at J to 4 bases, leaving 4 bases not matched to a gene. Germline-derived CDR1 and CDR2 are SNHLY and FYNNEI. CDR3 sequence (DNA): TGTGCCAGCAGTGTCGGGGGGGGCCCAGATACGCAGTATTTT. This gives the protein CASSVGGGPDTQYF.

This clone was observed a single time. The chain recombines TRBV19 with TRBJ2-1; 11 bases match TRBD2. V trimming: 6 bases; J trimming: 6 bases; junction bases outside the gene matches: 4. The length of the CDR3 is 14 residues. Germline V CDR1 and CDR2: LNHDA, SQIVND (reference sequence). The chain's CDR3 is CASRRLAGSNEQFF. The CDR3 DNA is TGTGCCAGTAGGCGACTAGCGGGGAGCAATGAGCAGTTCTTC.

This sequence joins TRBV29-1 and TRBJ1-3; D gene uncertain. Germline V gene data show CDR1 as SQVTM and CDR2 as ANQGSEA. The CDR3 consists of 14 residues. Trimming stripped 3 bases from V and 2 bases from J, with 11 bases between. The CDR3 DNA follows: TGCAGCGTTGAGGTGGGTCAGACTGGAAACACCATATATTTT. Protein product: CSVEVGQTGNTIYF.

The chain uses TRBV28 and TRBJ1-4, with 7 bases aligning to TRBD1. J was trimmed by 7 bases and V by 2 bases; bases with no gene match: 7. Germline CDR1 is MDHEN and CDR2 is SYDVKM. The CDR3 length is 15 residues. CDR3 sequence: CASSLEGGGSEKLFF. The CDR3 nucleotides read TGTGCCAGCAGTTTAGAAGGGGGCGGAAGTGAAAAACTGTTTTTT.

The genes are TRBV2 and TRBJ2-1; D is possibly TRBD2 (6 bases). This CDR3 spans 11 amino acids. The V gene's germline CDR1 is SNHLY and CDR2 FYNNEI. V lost 9 bases, J lost 8 bases, and 11 bases lay in between. CDR3 in amino acids: CASWGGDEQFF. As DNA, the CDR3 is TGTGCCAGTTGGGGCGGGGATGAGCAGTTCTTC.

The CDR3 DNA reads as TGTGCCAGCAGCTTAGAAAATTATGGCTACACCTTC. Translating it yields CASSLENYGYTF. The rearrangement links TRBV7-8 to TRBJ1-2; no definite D call. The germline V and J ends were trimmed by 1 base and 5 bases, with 5 bases remaining between them. Germline CDR1 SGHVS, CDR2 FQNEAQ. The CDR3 runs 12 residues.

This rearrangement joins TRBV28 to TRBJ2-1; 7 bases map to TRBD2. J lost 1 base, V lost 2 bases, and 5 bases had no gene match. This CDR3 comprises 16 residues. Germline assignment: CDR1 MDHEN and CDR2 SYDVKM. The CDR3, as DNA: TGTGCCAGCAGTTTACCTAGCGGAGGGTCCTACAATGAGCAGTTCTTC. It is translated as CASSLPSGGSYNEQFF.

This clone was recorded a few times. This CDR3 is CASSPLLPYNSPLHF. The CDR3 bases are TGTGCCAGCAGTCCACTCTTACCCTATAATTCACCCCTCCACTTT. The gene calls are TRBV27 and TRBJ1-6; D not resolved. V gave up 5 bases and J gave up 2 bases, with 10 bases separating them. The CDR3 runs to 15 residues. Germline loops: CDR1 MNHEY, CDR2 SMNVEV (reference sequence).

The chain links TRBV6-1 to TRBJ2-2; D is ambiguous. The V gene's germline CDR1 is MNHNS and CDR2 SASEGT. V lost 1 base and J lost 1, with 4 bases in between. This CDR3 region has 14 residues. The CDR3 loop is CASSEVRNTGELFF. The CDR3 DNA reads as TGTGCCAGCAGTGAAGTCAGGAACACCGGGGAGCTGTTTTTT.

The V call is TRBV5-1, the J call TRBJ2-2; D not resolved. V dropped 0 bases and J dropped 0 bases, with 3 bases sitting between them. The germline V gene encodes CDR1 SGHRS and CDR2 YFSETQ. This CDR3 has 14 residues. Here the CDR3 DNA reads TGCGCCAGCAGCTTGGCTCCGAACACCGGGGAGCTGTTTTTT. It specifies CASSLAPNTGELFF.

J is TRBJ2-4 and V is TRBV7-9, with D possibly matching TRBD2 (5 bases). This CDR3 region has 15 residues. Germline V gene data show CDR1 as SEHNR and CDR2 as FQNEAQ (reference sequence). V gave up 4 bases and J gave up 0 bases, with 10 bases separating them. CDR3 bases: TGTGCCAGCAGCTCCCTAGGAGGAGCCAAAAACATTCAGTACTTC. Its protein product is CASSSLGGAKNIQYF.

The CDR3 bases are TGTGCCAGCAAAGGACAGGCAGGGAATTCACCCCTCCACTTT. The encoded protein is CASKGQAGNSPLHF. The chain links TRBV2 to TRBJ1-6; 7 bases are shared with TRBD1. The CDR3 is 14 amino acids. The trim removed 7 bases at V and 7 bases at J, leaving 7 bases unmatched. Germline lookup yields CDR1 SNHLY and CDR2 FYNNEI.

CDR3 loop: CASRVERNTEAFF. DNA of the CDR3: TGTGCCAGCAGAGTTGAACGGAACACTGAAGCTTTCTTT. The V gene is TRBV2, the J gene TRBJ1-1; D is undetermined. The length of the CDR3 is 13 residues. Germline loops: CDR1 SNHLY, CDR2 FYNNEI. V was shortened by 6 bases and J by 1 base, with 9 bases between the two germline ends.

V is TRBV11-1 and J is TRBJ2-1, with D possibly being TRBD1 or TRBD2 (5 bases each). CDR1 and CDR2 from the germline V gene are SGHAT and FQDESV (reference sequence). Between the trimmed V and J ends, which lost 5 bases and 10 bases, there was a span of 12 bases. The CDR3 totals 12 residues. CDR3 in amino acids: CASSGTRLEQFF. CDR3 DNA: TGTGCCAGCAGCGGGACCCGCCTAGAGCAGTTCTTC.

This clone was observed once. This rearrangement joins TRBV28 to TRBJ1-6, with no clear D. The CDR3 has 11 residues. The V end lost 4 bases, the J end lost 5 bases, and 0 bases lay between the germline ends. CDR1 is MDHEN, CDR2 SYDVKM, per germline. The CDR3 sequence is CASSYNSPLHF. CDR3 nucleotide sequence: TGTGCCAGCAGTTATAATTCACCCCTCCACTTT.

This chain joins TRBV6-6 and TRBJ1-5; tentatively, D is TRBD1 (5 bases). The V gene lost 6 bases and the J gene lost 8 bases, with 17 bases spanning the gap. The V gene's germline CDR1 is MNHNY and CDR2 SVGAGI (reference sequence). CDR3 length: 14 amino acids. This chain's CDR3 is CASSESGTTEPQHF. The CDR3 nucleotides read TGTGCCAGCAGCGAATCCGGGACGACCGAGCCCCAGCATTTT.

The rearrangement joins TRBV7-2 to TRBJ1-2, with 9 bases lining up with TRBD1. This CDR3 has 15 residues. Germline V gene data show CDR1 as SGHTA and CDR2 as FQGNSA. V gave up 4 bases and J gave up 8 bases; unmatched junction bases: 11. The CDR3 DNA reads as TGTGCCAGCAGCTACTCCGGGACAGGGCCAGGCGGCTACACCTTC. Its translation: CASSYSGTGPGGYTF.

Only one count was recorded for this clone. The V call is TRBV28, the J call TRBJ2-7; 11 bases match TRBD2. The CDR3 loop spans 15 amino acids. The ends lost 4 bases at V and 1 base at J; junction bases unmatched: 3. The germline gives CDR1 MDHEN, CDR2 SYDVKM. The CDR3 DNA reads TGTGCCAGCAGTTCGACTAGCGGGGCGTCCTACGAGCAGTACTTC. Encoded protein: CASSSTSGASYEQYF.

The rearrangement uses TRBV4-1 and TRBJ2-7, with a possible D match to TRBD1 (5 bases). The germline V gene encodes CDR1 MGHRA and CDR2 YSYEKL. The germline V and J ends were trimmed by 4 bases and 1 base, with 11 bases remaining between them. This CDR3 contains 14 residues. The CDR3 nucleotides read TGCGCCAGCAGCCTCGACAGAGGTTCCTACGAGCAGTACTTC. This gives the protein CASSLDRGSYEQYF.

CDR3 sequence reads: CASSNAPSLYEQYF. DNA of the CDR3: TGTGCCAGCAGCAACGCTCCTTCCCTCTACGAGCAGTACTTC. V usage is TRBV6-5 and J usage is TRBJ2-7; no clear D gene. From germline, CDR1 is MNHEY and CDR2 SVGAGI. Trimming removed 6 bases at V and 3 bases at J, with 15 bases between. The CDR3 contains 14 residues.

The J gene is TRBJ2-3, the V gene TRBV5-1, with TRBD2 identical over 14 bases. The CDR3 totals 15 residues. From germline, CDR1 is SGHRS and CDR2 YFSETQ. With 4 bases clipped from V and 7 bases from J, the junction kept 5 bases outside the gene matches. The CDR3 DNA is TGCGCCAGCAGCCTGGGACTAGCGGGAGTGAATACGCAGTATTTT. Its protein product is CASSLGLAGVNTQYF.